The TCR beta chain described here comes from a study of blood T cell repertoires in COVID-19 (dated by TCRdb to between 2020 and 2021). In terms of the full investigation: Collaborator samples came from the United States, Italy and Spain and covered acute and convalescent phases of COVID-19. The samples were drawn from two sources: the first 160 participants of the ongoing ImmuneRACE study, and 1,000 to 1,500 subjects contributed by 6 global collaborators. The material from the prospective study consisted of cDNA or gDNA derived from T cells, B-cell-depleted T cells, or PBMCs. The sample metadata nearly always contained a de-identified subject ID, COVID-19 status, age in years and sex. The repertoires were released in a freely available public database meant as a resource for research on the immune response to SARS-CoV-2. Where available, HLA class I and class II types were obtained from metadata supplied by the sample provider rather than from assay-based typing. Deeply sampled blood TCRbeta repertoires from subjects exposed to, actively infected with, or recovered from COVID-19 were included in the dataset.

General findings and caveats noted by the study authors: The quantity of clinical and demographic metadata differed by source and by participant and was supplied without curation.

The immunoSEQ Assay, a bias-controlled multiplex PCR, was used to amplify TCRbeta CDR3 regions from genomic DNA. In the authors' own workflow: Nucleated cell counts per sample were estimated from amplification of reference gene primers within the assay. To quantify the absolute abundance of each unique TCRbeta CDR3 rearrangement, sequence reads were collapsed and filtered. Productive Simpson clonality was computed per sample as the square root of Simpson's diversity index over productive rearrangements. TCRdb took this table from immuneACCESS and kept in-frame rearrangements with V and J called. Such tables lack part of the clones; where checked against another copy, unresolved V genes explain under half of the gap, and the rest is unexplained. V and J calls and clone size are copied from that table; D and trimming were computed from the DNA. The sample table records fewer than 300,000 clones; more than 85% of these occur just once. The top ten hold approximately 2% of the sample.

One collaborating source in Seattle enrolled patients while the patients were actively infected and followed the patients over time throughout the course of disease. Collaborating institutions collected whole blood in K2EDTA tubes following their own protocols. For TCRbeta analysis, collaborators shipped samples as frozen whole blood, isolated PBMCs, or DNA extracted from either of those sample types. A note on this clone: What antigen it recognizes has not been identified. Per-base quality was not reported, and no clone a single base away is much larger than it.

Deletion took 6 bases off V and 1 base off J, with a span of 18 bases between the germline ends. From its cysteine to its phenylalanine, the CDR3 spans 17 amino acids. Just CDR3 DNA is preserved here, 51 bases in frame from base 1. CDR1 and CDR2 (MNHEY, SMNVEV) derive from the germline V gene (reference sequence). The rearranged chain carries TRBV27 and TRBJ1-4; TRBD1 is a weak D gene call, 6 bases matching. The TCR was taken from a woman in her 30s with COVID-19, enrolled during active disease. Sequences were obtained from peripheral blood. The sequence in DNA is TGTGCCAGCAGGGCCCGGGGGGACACAGTAACTAATGAAAAACTGTTTTTT. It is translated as CASRARGDTVTNEKLFF. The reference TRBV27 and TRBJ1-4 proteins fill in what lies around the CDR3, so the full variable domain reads EAQVTQNPRYLITVTGKKLTVTCSQNMNHEYMSWYRQDPGLGLRQIYYSMNVEVTDKGDVPEGYKVSRKEKRNFPLILESPSPNQTSLYFCASRARGDTVTNEKLFFGSGTQLSVL.